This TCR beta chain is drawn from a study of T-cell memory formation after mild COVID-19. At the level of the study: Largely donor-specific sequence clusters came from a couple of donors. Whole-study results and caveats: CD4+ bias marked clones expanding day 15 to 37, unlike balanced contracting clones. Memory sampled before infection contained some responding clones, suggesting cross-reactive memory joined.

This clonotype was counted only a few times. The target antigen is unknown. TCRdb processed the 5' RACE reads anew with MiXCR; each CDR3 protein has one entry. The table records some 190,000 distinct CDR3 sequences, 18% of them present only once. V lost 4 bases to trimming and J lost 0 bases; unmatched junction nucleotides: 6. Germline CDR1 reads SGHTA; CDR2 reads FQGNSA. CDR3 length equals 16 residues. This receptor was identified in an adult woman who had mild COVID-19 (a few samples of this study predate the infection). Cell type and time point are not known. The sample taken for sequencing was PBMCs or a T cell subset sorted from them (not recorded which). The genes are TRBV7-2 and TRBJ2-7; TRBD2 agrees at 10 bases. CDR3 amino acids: CASSSYSGRSSYEQYF. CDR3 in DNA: TGTGCCAGCAGCTCCTATAGCGGGAGGAGCTCCTACGAGCAGTACTTC.